Shown below are 19 T cell receptor beta chains from a single sample sequenced in a study of T cells after posttransplantation cyclophosphamide. Assay: immunoSEQ multiplex PCR; the TCRdb copy retains only in-frame clones and omits some. The sample has 25,000 to 35,000 clones, about 90% seen once. The specimen sequenced was PBMCs. All receptors derive from a woman aged 35 to 49 with a blood cancer, CMV-positive, and with a related stem cell donor.

V and J are TRBV5-6 and TRBJ2-1; 7 nucleotides line up with TRBD1. This CDR3 region has 13 residues. The V and J ends lost 3 bases and 7 bases, in that order; junction bases with no gene match: 4. Germline loops: CDR1 SGHDT, CDR2 YYEEEE. The CDR3, as DNA: TGTGCCAGCAGCTGGGACAGTCTTAATGAGCAGTTCTTC. The encoded protein is CASSWDSLNEQFF. The variable domain in full, completed from reference TRBV5-6 and TRBJ2-1, reads DAGVTQSPTHLIKTRGQQVTLRCSPKSGHDTVSWYQQALGQGPQFIFQYYEEEERQRGNFPDRFSGHQFPNYSSELNVNALLLGDSALYLCASSWDSLNEQFFGPGTRLTVL.

The V and J genes are TRBV10-3 and TRBJ2-1, with 10 bases that match TRBD2. CDR1 is ENHRY and CDR2 is SYGVKD in the germline V gene. The CDR3 runs 18 residues. V gave up 0 bases and J gave up 4 bases; unmatched junction bases: 9. CDR3 sequence: CAISESRLAGEEYNEQFF. CDR3 bases: TGTGCCATCAGTGAGTCGAGGCTAGCGGGGGAAGAATACAATGAGCAGTTCTTC.

The CDR3 loop reads CASSLTGRDMGTGELFF. The CDR3 DNA sequence: TGTGCCAGCAGCTTAACCGGCCGGGACATGGGCACCGGGGAGCTGTTTTTT. The rearrangement joins TRBV7-3 to TRBJ2-2, with a tentative D call TRBD1 (6 bases). Germline V gene data show CDR1 as SGHTA and CDR2 as FQGTGA. Trimming removed 0 bases at V and 4 bases at J, with 15 bases between. CDR3 length: 17 amino acids.

The V and J genes are TRBV27 and TRBJ1-1, with D possibly being TRBD1 (5 bases). The CDR3 consists of 12 residues. The V end lost 6 bases, the J end lost 7 bases, and 12 bases lay between the germline ends. CDR1 and CDR2 from the germline V gene are MNHEY and SMNVEV (reference sequence). The CDR3: CASSPGTVEAFF. As DNA, the CDR3 is TGTGCCAGCAGCCCTGGGACTGTTGAAGCTTTCTTT.

This sequence joins TRBV18 and TRBJ2-2, with 11 bases that match TRBD2. V was pared by 5 bases and J by 5 bases, with 13 bases of the junction left unmatched. The CDR3 length is 18 residues. Germline V gene data show CDR1 as KGHSH and CDR2 as LQKENI. In DNA, the CDR3 is TGTGCCAGCTCAATCACCGCGTTAACTAGCGGGGGAACCGGGGAGCTGTTTTTT. Amino acid sequence: CASSITALTSGGTGELFF. Full variable domain (remainder filled in from reference TRBV18 and TRBJ2-2): NAGVMQNPRHLVRRRGQEARLRCSPMKGHSHVYWYRQLPEEGLKFMVYLQKENIIDESGMPKERFSAEFPKEGPSILRIQQVVRGDSAAYFCASSITALTSGGTGELFFGEGSRLTVL.

The chain has TRBV10-3 and TRBJ1-5, with TRBD1 identical over 7 bases. The CDR3 contains 14 residues. J lost 4 bases, V lost 6 bases, and 6 bases had no gene match. The germline V gene encodes CDR1 ENHRY and CDR2 SYGVKD. The CDR3 is CAISRGQENQPQHF. The CDR3 nucleotides are TGTGCCATCAGCCGCGGACAGGAGAATCAGCCCCAGCATTTT.

This chain links TRBV11-2 with TRBJ1-3; TRBD1 might be the D (5 bases). The CDR3 contains 15 residues. CDR1 and CDR2 (germline): SGHAT, FQNNGV. Between the trimmed V and J ends, which lost 5 bases and 1 base, there was a span of 12 bases. Written as DNA, the CDR3 is TGTGCCAGCAGCCGTAATAGGGGATCTGGAAACACCATATATTTT. It encodes CASSRNRGSGNTIYF.

The chain is built from TRBV27 and TRBJ2-7; 10 bases agree with TRBD1. Germline V gene sequence: CDR1 MNHEY, CDR2 SMNVEV (reference sequence). The CDR3 is made up of 14 amino acids. Trimming cost V 6 bases and J 5 bases; bases outside gene matches: 7. DNA for the CDR3: TGTGCCAGCAGGGAAACCGGGACAGGGGACGAGCAGTACTTC. Translating gives CASRETGTGDEQYF.

This clone was found a few times. The chain employs TRBV5-1 and TRBJ2-2, with a tentative D call TRBD1 (6 bases). The CDR3 length is 15 residues. Deletions cut 0 bases from V and 6 bases from J, with 12 bases between. Germline assignment: CDR1 SGHRS and CDR2 YFSETQ. The CDR3: CASSLAVGAAGELFF. CDR3 nucleotides: TGCGCCAGCAGCTTGGCCGTGGGGGCGGCCGGGGAGCTGTTTTTT.

The rearrangement joins TRBV6-5 to TRBJ2-2, with a tentative D call TRBD2 (6 bases). The CDR3 extends over 15 amino acids. V gave up 0 bases and J gave up 4 bases, with 9 bases separating them. Germline assignment: CDR1 MNHEY and CDR2 SVGAGI. The CDR3 DNA reads TGTGCCAGCAGTTACTCGGGACTCAGCACCGGGGAGCTGTTTTTT. It translates to CASSYSGLSTGELFF.

This rearrangement joins TRBV7-6 to TRBJ1-1, with unresolved D. V lost 1 base, J lost 4 bases, and 7 bases lay in between. CDR1 and CDR2 from the germline V gene are SGHVS and FNYEAQ. This CDR3 has 13 amino acids. CDR3 sequence reads: CASSLVAGTEAFF. For the CDR3, the DNA is TGTGCCAGCAGCTTAGTCGCGGGCACTGAAGCTTTCTTT.

The chain links TRBV7-6 to TRBJ2-1; no firm D call. Per the germline V gene, CDR1 is SGHVS and CDR2 is FNYEAQ. The V end was cut by 2 bases, the J end by 5 bases, with 13 bases between. The CDR3 is made up of 15 amino acids. CDR3 protein: CASSLSSIQNNEQFF. As DNA, the CDR3 is TGTGCCAGCAGCTTATCATCGATCCAGAACAATGAGCAGTTCTTC.

The chain links TRBV4-3 to TRBJ2-7; 8 bases agree with TRBD2. Trimming removed 3 bases from V and 1 base from J; junction bases left unmatched: 2. CDR3 length: 14 amino acids. Germline-derived CDR1 and CDR2 are LGHNA and YSLEER. CDR3 loop: CASSHGTRSYEQYF. The CDR3 DNA reads as TGCGCCAGCAGCCACGGGACTAGATCCTACGAGCAGTACTTC.

The chain joins TRBV7-6 to TRBJ2-7, with a tentative D call TRBD2 (5 bases). Trimming removed 3 bases from V and 4 bases from J, with 10 bases in between. This CDR3 has 13 amino acids. The germline CDR1 and CDR2 sequences are SGHVS and FNYEAQ. CDR3 nucleotide sequence: TGTGCCAGCAGCTTTGGCAGGACTTACGAGCAGTACTTC. It is translated as CASSFGRTYEQYF.

This clone was recorded once. The chain joins TRBV7-2 to TRBJ2-4; tentatively, D is TRBD1 (6 bases). CDR1 is SGHTA, CDR2 FQGNSA, per germline. The CDR3 runs 13 residues. V was cut by 4 bases and J by 8 bases, with 12 bases left in between. DNA for the CDR3: TGTGCCAGCAGCTCCAACAGGGTCGACATTCAGTACTTC. This gives the protein CASSSNRVDIQYF.

The chain couples TRBV5-1 to TRBJ2-5; 12 nucleotides match TRBD1. The CDR3 runs 17 residues. Germline V gene lookup returns CDR1 SGHRS and CDR2 YFSETQ. Trimming cost V 4 bases and J 0 bases; bases outside gene matches: 7. The chain's CDR3 is CASSPGTGGGYQETQYF. The CDR3 nucleotides read TGCGCCAGCAGCCCGGGGACAGGGGGCGGGTACCAAGAGACCCAGTACTTC.

There are a few counts of this clone. The chain has TRBV11-2 and TRBJ2-7; tentative D call: TRBD2 (6 bases). The CDR3 is 18 residues long. Germline loops: CDR1 SGHAT, CDR2 FQNNGV. Trimming left V 3 bases short and J 2 bases short, with 23 bases between. For the CDR3, the DNA is TGTGCCAGCAGCTTTTCCTTCCAATCTCTAGCGAAAACCTACGAGCAGTACTTC. As protein: CASSFSFQSLAKTYEQYF.

The CDR3 nucleotides read TGTGCCAGTAGTATATTGGCCCCCGGGAGGTCAATCCAACACGGTACGCAGTATTTT. Amino acid sequence: CASSILAPGRSIQHGTQYF. The rearrangement uses TRBV19 and TRBJ2-3, with 7 bases aligning to TRBD2. The CDR3 length is 19 residues. J gave up 8 bases and V 2 bases, and 22 bases lay outside the gene matches. From germline, CDR1 is LNHDA and CDR2 SQIVND (reference sequence).

The genes are TRBV19 and TRBJ2-7; maybe TRBD1 (6 bases). Trimming cost V 5 bases and J 2 bases, with 10 bases left between them. Germline values: CDR1 LNHDA, CDR2 SQIVND (reference sequence). The CDR3 sequence is 13 residues long. CDR3: CASSPRQAYEQYF. The CDR3 DNA reads as TGTGCCAGTAGTCCCAGACAGGCCTACGAGCAGTACTTC.